The sequence of this TCR beta chain was determined in a study of control samples from healthy donors and cancer patients. Libraries were prepared by immunoSEQ multiplex PCR; TCRdb keeps only in-frame clonotypes and omits some of them. The sample comprises over 100,000 clones, just over 90% of which are singletons, and 4% to 5.5% rests with the top ten. The germline CDR1 and CDR2 sequences are SNHLY and FYNNEI. CDR3 length: 14 residues. The junction had 6 bases not matched to a gene; V was cut back by 6 bases and J by 5 bases. This receptor was obtained from a human donor in good health. The donor label of this sample is uncertain. Sequencing used blood. This chain uses TRBV2 with TRBJ2-2, with 7 bases that match TRBD2. Here the CDR3 reads CASRHGTTTGELFF. The DNA of the CDR3 is TGTGCCAGCAGGCACGGGACTACGACCGGGGAGCTGTTTTTT.